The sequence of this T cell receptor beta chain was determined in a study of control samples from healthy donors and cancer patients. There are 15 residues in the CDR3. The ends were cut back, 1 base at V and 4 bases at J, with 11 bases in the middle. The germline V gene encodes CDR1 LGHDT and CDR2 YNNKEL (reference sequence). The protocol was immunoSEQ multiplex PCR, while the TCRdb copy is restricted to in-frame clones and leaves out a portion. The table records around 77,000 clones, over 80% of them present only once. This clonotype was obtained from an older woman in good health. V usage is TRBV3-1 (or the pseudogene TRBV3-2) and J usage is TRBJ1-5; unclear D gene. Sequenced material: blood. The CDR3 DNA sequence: TGTGCCAGCAGCCAAGGAGGTCGAGGGAATCAGCCCCAGCATTTT. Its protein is CASSQGGRGNQPQHF.